A selection of T cell receptor beta chains follows, all from one sample in a study of control samples from healthy donors and cancer patients. Generated by immunoSEQ multiplex PCR, the TCRdb table keeps only in-frame clones and is missing some. The data contain some 130,000 clones, roughly 89% of them singletons. Sequencing used blood. These receptors originate from a man aged 18 to 30 in good health. Each CDR3 is given with its conserved first and last residue. Each record gives: D gene, clone size, J gene, V gene, CDR3 DNA, CDR3 protein. A D gene is named only where the DNA matches it firmly. Clone size, where shown, is once, few, many, or a class for clones that have expanded.

d_gene: -
abundance: -
j_gene: TRBJ1-1
v_gene: TRBV6-1
CDR3nt: TGTGCCAGCAGTGAAGGGGGGAGTTCGACCGTTAAAGCTTTCTTT
CDR3aa: CASSEGGSSTVKAFF

d_gene: -
abundance: -
j_gene: TRBJ2-3
v_gene: TRBV9
CDR3nt: TGTGCCAGCAGCGTCTCCCAGGGGTTCGGAGATACGCAGTATTTT
CDR3aa: CASSVSQGFGDTQYF

d_gene: -
abundance: -
j_gene: TRBJ2-3
v_gene: TRBV7-9
CDR3nt: TGTGCCAGCAGCCATCCCCAAGGCACAGATACGCAGTATTTT
CDR3aa: CASSHPQGTDTQYF

d_gene: -
abundance: -
j_gene: TRBJ2-1
v_gene: TRBV27
CDR3nt: TGTGCCAGCAGTTTATCCACAGGGAGGTTGGATGAGCAGTTCTTC
CDR3aa: CASSLSTGRLDEQFF

d_gene: TRBD2
abundance: -
j_gene: TRBJ2-5
v_gene: TRBV19
CDR3nt: TGTGCCAGTAGTCTGGGAGGGAGCCTCCAAGAGACCCAGTACTTC
CDR3aa: CASSLGGSLQETQYF

d_gene: -
abundance: once
j_gene: TRBJ2-5
v_gene: TRBV5-1
CDR3nt: TGCGCCAGCAGCTTAGGTAATAGCGGAGGCGACGGGACCCAGTACTTC
CDR3aa: CASSLGNSGGDGTQYF

d_gene: -
abundance: -
j_gene: TRBJ2-5
v_gene: TRBV11-2
CDR3nt: TGTGCCAGCAGCTTATCGGTTGACCAAGAGACCCAGTACTTC
CDR3aa: CASSLSVDQETQYF

d_gene: -
abundance: once
j_gene: TRBJ2-6
v_gene: TRBV30
CDR3nt: TGTGCCTGGAGCCAGACCTTGACTGGGGCCAACGTCCTGACTTTC
CDR3aa: CAWSQTLTGANVLTF

d_gene: -
abundance: -
j_gene: TRBJ1-4
v_gene: TRBV28
CDR3nt: TGTGCCAGCAGTTTTGGAAAGACGTCGACTAATGAAAAACTGTTTTTT
CDR3aa: CASSFGKTSTNEKLFF

d_gene: -
abundance: -
j_gene: TRBJ2-7
v_gene: TRBV18
CDR3nt: TGTGCCAGCTCACGTGAAGCCTACGAGCAGTACTTC
CDR3aa: CASSREAYEQYF

d_gene: TRBD1
abundance: -
j_gene: TRBJ2-7
v_gene: TRBV18
CDR3nt: TGTGCCAGCTCGCCGATGGGGACAGGGGCCTACGAGCAGTACTTC
CDR3aa: CASSPMGTGAYEQYF

d_gene: TRBD1
abundance: -
j_gene: TRBJ2-3
v_gene: TRBV14
CDR3nt: TGTGCCAGCAGCCCGGGACAGGTTGTAGATACGCAGTATTTT
CDR3aa: CASSPGQVVDTQYF

d_gene: -
abundance: -
j_gene: TRBJ1-5
v_gene: TRBV3-1/TRBV3-2
CDR3nt: TGTGCCAGCAGCCAAGATGGGGGGGGACGCAATCAGCCCCAGCATTTT
CDR3aa: CASSQDGGGRNQPQHF

d_gene: -
abundance: -
j_gene: TRBJ2-1
v_gene: TRBV12-3/TRBV12-4
CDR3nt: TGTGCCAGCAGTTTAGAGGGGAGCAATGAGCAGTTCTTC
CDR3aa: CASSLEGSNEQFF

d_gene: TRBD1
abundance: -
j_gene: TRBJ2-5
v_gene: TRBV7-3
CDR3nt: TGTGCCAGCAGCTTATCCAGGGGGTCTCAAGAGACCCAGTACTTC
CDR3aa: CASSLSRGSQETQYF

d_gene: -
abundance: -
j_gene: TRBJ1-2
v_gene: TRBV6-2/TRBV6-3
CDR3nt: TGTGCCAGCAGCCGGATCCGACGGAACTATGGCTACACCTTC
CDR3aa: CASSRIRRNYGYTF

d_gene: TRBD1
abundance: -
j_gene: TRBJ1-2
v_gene: TRBV10-3
CDR3nt: TGTGCCATCACCGGGACAGGGGATTGGACCAGCGGCTACACCTTC
CDR3aa: CAITGTGDWTSGYTF

d_gene: -
abundance: -
j_gene: TRBJ1-2
v_gene: TRBV4-1
CDR3nt: TGCGCCAGCAGCCAAGAGGCGACGGCGTTTAACTATGGCTACACCTTC
CDR3aa: CASSQEATAFNYGYTF

d_gene: TRBD2
abundance: -
j_gene: TRBJ2-7
v_gene: TRBV4-1
CDR3nt: TGCGCCAGCAGCCCGGGGACTAGCGGGGGGAGGTACGAGCAGTACTTC
CDR3aa: CASSPGTSGGRYEQYF

d_gene: -
abundance: once
j_gene: TRBJ1-1
v_gene: TRBV2
CDR3nt: TGTGCCAGCTCAAAGGGGTGGGTGAACACTGAAGCTTTCTTT
CDR3aa: CASSKGWVNTEAFF

d_gene: -
abundance: -
j_gene: TRBJ2-3
v_gene: TRBV7-9
CDR3nt: TGTGCCAGCCTAAGCGGCCCGGGCGGGGGCCCCTCTCATACGCAGTATTTT
CDR3aa: CASLSGPGGGPSHTQYF

d_gene: -
abundance: -
j_gene: TRBJ2-7
v_gene: TRBV5-4
CDR3nt: TGTGCCAGCAGCCGGATGATTCGGGGTGAGGGCGAGCAGTACTTC
CDR3aa: CASSRMIRGEGEQYF

d_gene: -
abundance: -
j_gene: TRBJ1-1
v_gene: TRBV7-9
CDR3nt: TGTGCCAGCAGCTCGCTTACAGGGAGGAACACTGAAGCTTTCTTT
CDR3aa: CASSSLTGRNTEAFF

d_gene: TRBD2
abundance: once
j_gene: TRBJ2-3
v_gene: TRBV19
CDR3nt: TGTGCCAGTAGGAAAGCGGGGTCTTCAGATACGCAGTATTTT
CDR3aa: CASRKAGSSDTQYF

d_gene: -
abundance: once
j_gene: TRBJ1-2
v_gene: TRBV5-6
CDR3nt: TGTGCCAGCAGCTTTCAGGGGAGCGGCTATGGCTACACCTTC
CDR3aa: CASSFQGSGYGYTF

d_gene: TRBD2
abundance: -
j_gene: TRBJ2-5
v_gene: TRBV5-1
CDR3nt: TGCGCCAGCTGTCTGGGCGGGGGTGAGACCCAGTACTTC
CDR3aa: CASCLGGGETQYF

d_gene: -
abundance: -
j_gene: TRBJ2-5
v_gene: TRBV9
CDR3nt: TGTGCCAGCAGCGTCTTGGACCCGGGAGTAGAGACCCAGTACTTC
CDR3aa: CASSVLDPGVETQYF

d_gene: TRBD1
abundance: -
j_gene: TRBJ1-4
v_gene: TRBV6-1
CDR3nt: TGTGCCAGCAGTGAGACGAGGGACAGGGTCATCAAACTGTTTTTT
CDR3aa: CASSETRDRVIKLFF

d_gene: -
abundance: -
j_gene: TRBJ1-3
v_gene: TRBV7-9
CDR3nt: TGTGCCAGCAGCTTTCGAGGGGACGTATATTTT
CDR3aa: CASSFRGDVYF

d_gene: -
abundance: -
j_gene: TRBJ2-7
v_gene: TRBV5-1
CDR3nt: TGCGCCAGCAGCCCTAGTGACCCGCGTCTCGACGAGCAGTACTTC
CDR3aa: CASSPSDPRLDEQYF

d_gene: -
abundance: -
j_gene: TRBJ1-5
v_gene: TRBV19
CDR3nt: TGTGCCAGTAGTTGGCAGAGCAATCAGCCCCAGCATTTT
CDR3aa: CASSWQSNQPQHF

d_gene: -
abundance: -
j_gene: TRBJ2-2
v_gene: TRBV11-3
CDR3nt: TGTGCCAGCAGTACCCTCCGGGGCTCCGGGGAGCTGTTTTTT
CDR3aa: CASSTLRGSGELFF

d_gene: -
abundance: -
j_gene: TRBJ2-2
v_gene: TRBV6-5
CDR3nt: TGTGCCAGCCTGGGACGGACTTCGAACACCGGGGAGCTGTTTTTT
CDR3aa: CASLGRTSNTGELFF

d_gene: -
abundance: -
j_gene: TRBJ1-3
v_gene: TRBV6-6
CDR3nt: TGTGCCAGCCGAGTCGCCAACACCATATATTTT
CDR3aa: CASRVANTIYF

d_gene: TRBD2
abundance: -
j_gene: TRBJ2-7
v_gene: TRBV2
CDR3nt: TGTGCCAGCAGTGAACTGACTAGCGGGGAAAAGCAGTACTTC
CDR3aa: CASSELTSGEKQYF

d_gene: TRBD2
abundance: -
j_gene: TRBJ2-2
v_gene: TRBV30
CDR3nt: TGTGCCTGGGCCGGGACTAGCGGGGCCGCGAACACCGGGGAGCTGTTTTTT
CDR3aa: CAWAGTSGAANTGELFF

d_gene: -
abundance: -
j_gene: TRBJ1-6
v_gene: TRBV6-1
CDR3nt: TGTGCCAGCAGTGGGGGACAACCGAGCTCCTATAATTCACCCCTCCACTTT
CDR3aa: CASSGGQPSSYNSPLHF

d_gene: TRBD1
abundance: -
j_gene: TRBJ1-2
v_gene: TRBV5-5
CDR3nt: TGTGCCAGCAGCTCCATCCTATACAGGGGCCCTTTGTATGGCTACACCTTC
CDR3aa: CASSSILYRGPLYGYTF

d_gene: -
abundance: -
j_gene: TRBJ2-2
v_gene: TRBV9
CDR3nt: TGTGCCAGCAGCGTAACGGACTCGAACACCGGGGAGCTGTTTTTT
CDR3aa: CASSVTDSNTGELFF

d_gene: TRBD1
abundance: -
j_gene: TRBJ1-2
v_gene: TRBV14
CDR3nt: TGTGCCAGCAGCCCCGGGACAGCTTATGGCTACACCTTC
CDR3aa: CASSPGTAYGYTF

d_gene: TRBD2
abundance: -
j_gene: TRBJ2-5
v_gene: TRBV6-5
CDR3nt: TGTGCCAGCAGTTACGGTGCGGGGGGGGCCCAGTACTTC
CDR3aa: CASSYGAGGAQYF

d_gene: -
abundance: -
j_gene: TRBJ2-1
v_gene: TRBV5-6
CDR3nt: TGTGCCAGCAGCTTTGGAGGAGAGCAGTTCTTC
CDR3aa: CASSFGGEQFF

d_gene: TRBD1
abundance: -
j_gene: TRBJ2-2
v_gene: TRBV5-4
CDR3nt: TGTGCCAGCAGCTTGGGGGCAGGGGGAAGGACCGGGGAGCTGTTTTTT
CDR3aa: CASSLGAGGRTGELFF

d_gene: -
abundance: -
j_gene: TRBJ2-7
v_gene: TRBV9
CDR3nt: TGTGCCAGCAGCGTAGACGGCCCTACCGGCGAGCAGTACTTC
CDR3aa: CASSVDGPTGEQYF

d_gene: -
abundance: -
j_gene: TRBJ1-5
v_gene: TRBV6-6
CDR3nt: TGTGCCAGCAGTTTTCTAGCGAGTAATCAGCCCCAGCATTTT
CDR3aa: CASSFLASNQPQHF

d_gene: -
abundance: -
j_gene: TRBJ1-2
v_gene: TRBV11-2
CDR3nt: TGTGCCAGCAGCGCACTTGACGGTAACTATGGCTACACCTTC
CDR3aa: CASSALDGNYGYTF

d_gene: -
abundance: -
j_gene: TRBJ1-4
v_gene: TRBV6-6
CDR3nt: TGTGCCAGCAGTTTAGGGCCAGCGAATGAAAAACTGTTTTTT
CDR3aa: CASSLGPANEKLFF

d_gene: TRBD1
abundance: -
j_gene: TRBJ1-6
v_gene: TRBV5-6
CDR3nt: TGTGCCAGCAGTCCTCCGGGACAGGCCTATTCACCCCTCCACTTT
CDR3aa: CASSPPGQAYSPLHF